A selection of T cell receptor beta chains follows, all from one sample in a study of post-analysis software for immune sequencing data. TCRdb recomputed calls from the PCR reads with MiXCR, one row per CDR3 protein. The data contain approximately 660,000 distinct CDR3 sequences, more than 50% of them seen just once; the ten biggest clones take up approximately 10%. The sequencing sample was made of blood. These receptors came from a girl aged 2 to 9 with multiple sclerosis. CDR3s leave out the opening cysteine and the closing phenylalanine or tryptophan. Expanded clones are given a class, and other clones once, few, many or no size at all.

clone size	V gene	CDR3 protein
.	TRBV5-1	ASSLDPGQGAYGYT
.	TRBV11-2	ASSLENGRGKLF
.	TRBV28	ASSWTGLQGGSQPQH
.	TRBV20-1	SARPSSSGTNVLT
.	TRBV20-1	SARLAETYNEQF
.	TRBV7-2	ASSSAGTPTYEQY
.	TRBV4-1	ASSQEGPSDTQY
few	TRBV5-1	ASSLELNEQF
.	TRBV20-1	SARDGRGGMETQY
.	TRBV5-6	ASSLARMGQEIYNEQF
.	TRBV20-1	SASPAGTDTQY
.	TRBV29-1	SVGSDSWGDTQY
.	TRBV7-3	ASSLRRRLRDLANYGYT
.	TRBV29-1	SVEIRVRYEQF
.	TRBV7-9	ASSLASGSSYNEQF
.	TRBV2	ASRDTSYGYT
.	TRBV20-1	SASSGQVQETQY
once	TRBV15	ATSRDRGGFQPQH
.	TRBV5-1	ASSSGLVETYEQY
.	TRBV15	ATSSGASMGLAVYNEQF
few	TRBV27	ASSFLSDTQY
once	TRBV28	ASGPTTGKNIQY
.	TRBV4-1	ASSQDSTSGRYNEQF
.	TRBV29-1	SGKDTGELF
.	TRBV3-1	ASSQGGGAYNEQF
.	TRBV10-3	AISEPSGGRGGTQY
once	TRBV29-1	SVGGGINQPQH
.	TRBV4-1	ASSQVPLAGVAGELF